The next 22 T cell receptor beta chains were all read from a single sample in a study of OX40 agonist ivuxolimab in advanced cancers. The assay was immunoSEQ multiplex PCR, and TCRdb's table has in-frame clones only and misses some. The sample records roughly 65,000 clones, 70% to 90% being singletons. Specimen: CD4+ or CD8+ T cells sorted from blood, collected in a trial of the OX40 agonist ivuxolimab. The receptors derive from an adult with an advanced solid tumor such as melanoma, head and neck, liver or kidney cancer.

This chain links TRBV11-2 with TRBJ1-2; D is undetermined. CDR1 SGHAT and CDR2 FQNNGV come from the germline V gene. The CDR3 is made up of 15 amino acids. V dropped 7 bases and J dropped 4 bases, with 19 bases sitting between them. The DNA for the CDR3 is TGTGCCAGCACCCCTCAGAGAACGAATAGCTATGGCTACACCTTC. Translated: CASTPQRTNSYGYTF. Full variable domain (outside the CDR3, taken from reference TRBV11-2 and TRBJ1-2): EAGVAQSPRYKIIEKRQSVAFWCNPISGHATLYWYQQILGQGPKLLIQFQNNGVVDDSQLPKDRFSAERLKGVDSTLKIQPAKLEDSAVYLCASTPQRTNSYGYTFGSGTRLTVV.

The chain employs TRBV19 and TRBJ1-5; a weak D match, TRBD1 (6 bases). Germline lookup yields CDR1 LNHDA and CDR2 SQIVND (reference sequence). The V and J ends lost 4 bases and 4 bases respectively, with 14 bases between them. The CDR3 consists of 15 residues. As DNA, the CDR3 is TGTGCCAGTAGTAAAAATCTAGGGGGGAATCAGCCCCAGCATTTT. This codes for CASSKNLGGNQPQHF.

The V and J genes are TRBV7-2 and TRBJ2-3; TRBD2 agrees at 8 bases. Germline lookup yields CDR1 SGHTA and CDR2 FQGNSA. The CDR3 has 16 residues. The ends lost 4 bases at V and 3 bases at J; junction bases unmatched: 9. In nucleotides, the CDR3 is TGTGCCAGCAGCTCCGCCGGGACTAGAAGGACAGATACGCAGTATTTT. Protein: CASSSAGTRRTDTQYF.

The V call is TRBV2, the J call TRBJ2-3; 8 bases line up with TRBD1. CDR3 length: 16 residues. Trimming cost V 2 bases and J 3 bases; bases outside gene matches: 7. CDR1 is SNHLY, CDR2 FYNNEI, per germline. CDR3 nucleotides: TGTGCCAGCAGTGAATGGTGGACAGGGAAGACAGATACGCAGTATTTT. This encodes CASSEWWTGKTDTQYF.

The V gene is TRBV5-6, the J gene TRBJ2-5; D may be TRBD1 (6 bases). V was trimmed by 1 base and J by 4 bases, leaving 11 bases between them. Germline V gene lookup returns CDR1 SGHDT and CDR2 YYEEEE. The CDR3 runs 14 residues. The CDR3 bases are TGTGCCAGCAGCTTGACAGGGCGAGGAGAGACCCAGTACTTC. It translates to CASSLTGRGETQYF.

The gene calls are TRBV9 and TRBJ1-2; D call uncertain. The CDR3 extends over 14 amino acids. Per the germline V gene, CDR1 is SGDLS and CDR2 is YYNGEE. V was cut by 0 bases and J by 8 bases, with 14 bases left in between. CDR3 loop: CASSVDPEGYGYTF. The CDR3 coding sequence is TGTGCCAGCAGCGTAGACCCCGAAGGGTACGGCTACACCTTC.

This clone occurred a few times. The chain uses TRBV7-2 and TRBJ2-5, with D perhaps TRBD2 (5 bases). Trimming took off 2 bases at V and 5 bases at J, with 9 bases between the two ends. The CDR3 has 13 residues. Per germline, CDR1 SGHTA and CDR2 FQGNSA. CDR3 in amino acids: CASSLTIAETQYF. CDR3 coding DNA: TGTGCCAGCAGCTTAACAATAGCGGAGACCCAGTACTTC.

Here the CDR3 reads CASSVRAGGPNNEQFF. CDR3 nucleotide sequence: TGTGCCAGCAGCGTCCGGGCGGGAGGGCCTAACAATGAGCAGTTCTTC. The gene calls are TRBV9 and TRBJ2-1; 9 bases match TRBD2. Germline V gives CDR1 SGDLS, CDR2 YYNGEE. V gave up 2 bases and J gave up 5 bases; unmatched junction bases: 8. The CDR3 has 16 residues.

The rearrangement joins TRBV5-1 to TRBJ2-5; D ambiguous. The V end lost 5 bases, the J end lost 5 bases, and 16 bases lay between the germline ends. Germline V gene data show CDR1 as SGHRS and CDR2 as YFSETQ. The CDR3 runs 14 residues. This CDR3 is CASSYTVQGETQYF. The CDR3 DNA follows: TGCGCCAGCAGTTACACGGTCCAAGGGGAGACCCAGTACTTC.

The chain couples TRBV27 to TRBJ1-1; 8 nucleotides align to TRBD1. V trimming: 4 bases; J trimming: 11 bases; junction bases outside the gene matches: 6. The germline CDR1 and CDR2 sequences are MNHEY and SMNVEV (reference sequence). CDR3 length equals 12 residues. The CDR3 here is CASSSSDRAAFF. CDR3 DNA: TGTGCCAGCAGTTCCTCGGACAGGGCGGCTTTCTTT.

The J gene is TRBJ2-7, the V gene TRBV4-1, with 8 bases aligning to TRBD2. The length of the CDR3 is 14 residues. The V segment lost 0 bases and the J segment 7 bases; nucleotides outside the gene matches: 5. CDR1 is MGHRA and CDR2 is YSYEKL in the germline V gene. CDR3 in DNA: TGCGCCAGCAGCCAAGACGGGGGGGCGAGGGAGCAGTACTTC. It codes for CASSQDGGAREQYF.

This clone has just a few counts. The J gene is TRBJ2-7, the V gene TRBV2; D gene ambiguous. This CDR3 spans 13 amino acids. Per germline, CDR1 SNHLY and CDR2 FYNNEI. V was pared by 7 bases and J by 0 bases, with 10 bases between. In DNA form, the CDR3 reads TGTGCCAGCAAAGGCTTGAGCTCCTACGAGCAGTACTTC. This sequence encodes CASKGLSSYEQYF.

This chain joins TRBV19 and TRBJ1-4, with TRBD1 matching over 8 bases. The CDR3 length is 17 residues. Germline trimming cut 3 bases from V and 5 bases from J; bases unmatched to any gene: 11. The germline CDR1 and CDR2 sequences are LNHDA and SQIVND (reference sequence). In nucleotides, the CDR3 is TGTGCCAGTAGTATTGGTGTCTTCGGGACAGGAAATGAAAAACTGTTTTTT. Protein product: CASSIGVFGTGNEKLFF.

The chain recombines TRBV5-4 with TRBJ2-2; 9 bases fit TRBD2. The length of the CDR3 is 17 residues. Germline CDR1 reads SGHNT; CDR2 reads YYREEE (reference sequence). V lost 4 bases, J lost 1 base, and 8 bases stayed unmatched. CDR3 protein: CASSNPTSGLNTGELFF. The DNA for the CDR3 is TGTGCCAGCAGCAACCCCACTAGCGGGTTGAACACCGGGGAGCTGTTTTTT.

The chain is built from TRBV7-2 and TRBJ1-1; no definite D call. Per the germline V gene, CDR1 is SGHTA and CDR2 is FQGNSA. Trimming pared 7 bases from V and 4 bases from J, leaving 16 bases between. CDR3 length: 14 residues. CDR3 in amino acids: CASTLRGPGTEAFF. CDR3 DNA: TGTGCCAGCACCCTAAGAGGGCCGGGCACTGAAGCTTTCTTT.

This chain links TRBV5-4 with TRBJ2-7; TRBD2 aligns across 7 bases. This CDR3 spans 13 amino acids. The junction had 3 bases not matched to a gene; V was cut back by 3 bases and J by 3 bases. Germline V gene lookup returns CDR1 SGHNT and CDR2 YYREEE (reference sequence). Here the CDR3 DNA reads TGTGCCAGCAGCTCCGGGACTAACTACGAGCAGTACTTC. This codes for CASSSGTNYEQYF.

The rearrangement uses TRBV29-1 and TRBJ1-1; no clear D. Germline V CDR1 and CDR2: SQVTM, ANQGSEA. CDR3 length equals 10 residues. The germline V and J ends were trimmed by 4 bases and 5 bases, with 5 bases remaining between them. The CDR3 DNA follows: TGCAGCGTTGTTCGTACTGAAGCTTTCTTT. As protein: CSVVRTEAFF.

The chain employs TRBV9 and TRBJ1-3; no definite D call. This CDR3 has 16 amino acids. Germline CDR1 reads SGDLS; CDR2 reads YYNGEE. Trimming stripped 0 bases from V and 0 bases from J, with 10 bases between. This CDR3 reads CASSVEPGSSGNTIYF. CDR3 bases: TGTGCCAGCAGCGTAGAACCGGGGAGCTCTGGAAACACCATATATTTT.

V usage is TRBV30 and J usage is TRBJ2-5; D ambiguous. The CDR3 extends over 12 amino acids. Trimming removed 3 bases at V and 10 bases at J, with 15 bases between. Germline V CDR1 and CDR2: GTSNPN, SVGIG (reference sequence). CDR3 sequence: CAWSPTGRLQYF. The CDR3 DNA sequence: TGTGCCTGGAGCCCGACCGGGCGTCTCCAGTACTTC.

In nucleotides, the CDR3 is TGTGCCACCAGCGTAAACGGACAGGTCAGCACAGATACGCAGTATTTT. Translation gives CATSVNGQVSTDTQYF. The chain uses TRBV15 and TRBJ2-3; TRBD1 matches at 7 bases. The CDR3 has 16 residues. V shed 5 bases, J shed 0 bases, and the junction held 8 bases outside the gene matches. Germline V gives CDR1 LNHNV, CDR2 YYDKDF (reference sequence). Drawing the rest from reference TRBV15 and TRBJ2-3, the complete variable domain is DAMVIQNPRYQVTQFGKPVTLSCSQTLNHNVMYWYQQKSSQAPKLLFHYYDKDFNNEADTPDNFQSRRPNTSFCFLDIRSPGLGDTAMYLCATSVNGQVSTDTQYFGPGTRLTVL.

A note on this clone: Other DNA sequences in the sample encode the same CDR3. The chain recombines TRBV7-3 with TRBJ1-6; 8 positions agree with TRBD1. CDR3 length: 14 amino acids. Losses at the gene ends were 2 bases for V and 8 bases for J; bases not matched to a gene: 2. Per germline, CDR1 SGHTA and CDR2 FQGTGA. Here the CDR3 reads CASSLGQGYSPLHF. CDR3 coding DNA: TGTGCCAGCAGCTTAGGACAGGGTTATTCACCCCTCCACTTT.

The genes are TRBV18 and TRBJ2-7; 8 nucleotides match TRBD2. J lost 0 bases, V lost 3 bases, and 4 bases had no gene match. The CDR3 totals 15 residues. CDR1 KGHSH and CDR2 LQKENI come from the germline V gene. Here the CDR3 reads CASSPPSGPSYEQYF. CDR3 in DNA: TGTGCCAGCTCACCCCCTAGCGGGCCCTCCTACGAGCAGTACTTC.